Shown below are 15 T cell receptor beta chains from a single sample sequenced in a study of identical twins. TCRdb independently ran MiXCR on the 5' RACE reads; one entry per CDR3 protein. The table includes more than 250,000 distinct CDR3 sequences, approximately 8% detected once. These data also formed part of another study, on yellow fever vaccine responses in identical twins.

Specimen: memory (CD45RO+) T cells sorted from blood. The receptors shown here come from a woman aged 18-35 years in good health.

The J gene is TRBJ1-2, the V gene TRBV2, with 7 bases fitting TRBD1. CDR3 size: 14 residues. Germline V lookup: CDR1 SNHLY, CDR2 FYNNEI. J gave up 4 bases and V 9 bases, and 11 bases lay outside the gene matches. CDR3 in amino acids: CAREDREVVYGYTF. CDR3 nucleotide sequence: TGTGCCAGGGAAGACAGGGAGGTGGTCTATGGCTACACCTTC.

A few counts support this clonotype. The chain has TRBV6-1 and TRBJ2-7, with 11 bases lining up with TRBD2. Losses at the gene ends were 7 bases for V and 6 bases for J; bases not matched to a gene: 8. CDR1 and CDR2 from the germline V gene are MNHNS and SASEGT. This CDR3 spans 14 amino acids. The CDR3: CASTPGLAGGEQYF. CDR3 nucleotide sequence: TGTGCCAGCACCCCAGGACTAGCGGGTGGCGAGCAGTACTTC.

This chain connects TRBV7-8 to TRBJ2-3; possibly TRBD2 for D (6 bases). The V gene's germline CDR1 is SGHVS and CDR2 FQNEAQ. CDR3 length: 17 residues. The V end lost 2 bases, the J end lost 0 bases, and 15 bases lay between the germline ends. CDR3 sequence reads: CASSLRPRGTSTDTQYF. CDR3 coding DNA: TGTGCCAGCAGCTTAAGGCCCCGCGGGACTAGCACAGATACGCAGTATTTT.

The genes are TRBV12-5 and TRBJ1-5; D gene unclear. V was cut by 0 bases and J by 4 bases, with 1 base left in between. The CDR3 has 12 amino acids. The germline CDR1 and CDR2 sequences are LGHNT and FRNRAP. CDR3 DNA: TGTGCTAGTGGTTTGGTAAATCAGCCCCAGCATTTT. Protein product: CASGLVNQPQHF.

This clonotype was observed at least ten times. The chain links TRBV7-6 to TRBJ1-4; TRBD1 aligns across 8 bases. The J segment lost 0 bases and the V segment lost 2 bases, leaving 8 bases of the junction unmatched. In germline, CDR1 is SGHVS, CDR2 FNYEAQ. CDR3 size: 18 residues. The CDR3: CASSLNPGQGATNEKLFF. The CDR3 region has the DNA TGTGCCAGCAGCTTAAACCCCGGACAGGGAGCAACTAATGAAAAACTGTTTTTT.

J is TRBJ2-4 and V is TRBV20-1; TRBD1 aligns across 8 bases. The CDR3 contains 14 residues. The germline gives CDR1 DFQATT, CDR2 SNEGSKA (reference sequence). The V and J ends lost 2 bases and 8 bases, in that order; junction bases with no gene match: 8. CDR3 in DNA: TGCAGTGCTAGACCCTCAGGGGGCAGGGACATTCAGTACTTC. It encodes CSARPSGGRDIQYF.

This clonotype has ten or more counts. The chain employs TRBV20-1 and TRBJ2-7; 11 bases are shared with TRBD2. V was pared by 0 bases and J by 4 bases, with 5 bases of the junction left unmatched. Germline-derived CDR1 and CDR2 are DFQATT and SNEGSKA (reference sequence). The CDR3 spans 15 residues. The CDR3 protein is CSARELAGGGYEQYV. Written as DNA, the CDR3 is TGCAGTGCTAGAGAGCTAGCGGGGGGAGGGTACGAGCAGTACGTC.

The chain uses TRBV15 and TRBJ1-1, with 8 positions matching TRBD1. The germline V gene encodes CDR1 LNHNV and CDR2 YYDKDF (reference sequence). The V segment lost 5 bases and the J segment 8 bases; nucleotides outside the gene matches: 16. The CDR3 sequence is 16 residues long. The DNA for the CDR3 is TGTGCCACCAGCGGAGGCCCCCAGGGGGCAGCCGGGGAAGCTTTCTTT. It translates to CATSGGPQGAAGEAFF.

In its sample, this clonotype was seen many times. The rearrangement joins TRBV20-1 to TRBJ2-3; 8 bases map to TRBD1. The CDR3 is 13 residues long. Per the germline V gene, CDR1 is DFQATT and CDR2 is SNEGSKA (reference sequence). Here the CDR3 reads CSDGQGTADTQYF. Written as DNA, the CDR3 is TGCAGCGACGGACAGGGTACAGCAGATACGCAGTATTTT.

The rearrangement uses TRBV3-1 and TRBJ2-1; D possibly corresponds to TRBD2 (6 bases). Germline lookup yields CDR1 LGHDT and CDR2 YNNKEL (reference sequence). The CDR3 is 15 amino acids. Trimming removed 0 bases from V and 9 bases from J, with 15 bases in between. The CDR3 protein is CASSQEISWGVEQFF. Here the CDR3 DNA reads TGTGCCAGCAGCCAAGAGATAAGCTGGGGGGTTGAGCAGTTCTTC.

This clonotype has at least ten counts. The V call is TRBV4-1, the J call TRBJ2-5; 14 bases are shared with TRBD2. Trimming cost V 1 base and J 5 bases; bases outside gene matches: 9. This CDR3 is 18 amino acids long. Looked up from germline, CDR1 is MGHRA and CDR2 is YSYEKL. CDR3 DNA: TGCGCCAGCAGCCAAGTTACCGGGACTAGCGGGAGTGGTGAGACCCAGTACTTC. This translates into CASSQVTGTSGSGETQYF.

This clonotype was recorded many times. The CDR3 is CASSSSGVYNEQFF. In DNA form, the CDR3 reads TGTGCCAGCAGTTCAAGCGGGGTATACAATGAGCAGTTCTTC. V gene TRBV6-4 combines with J gene TRBJ2-1; TRBD2 matches 7 bases. V trimming: 5 bases; J trimming: 4 bases; junction bases outside the gene matches: 5. The CDR3 length is 14 residues. Germline lookup yields CDR1 MRHNA and CDR2 SNTAGT.

This clonotype turned up a few times. The rearrangement joins TRBV11-2 to TRBJ1-6, with a weak D call TRBD1 (5 bases). Germline CDR1 is SGHAT and CDR2 is FQNNGV. The CDR3 has 15 residues. Trimming removed 3 bases at V and 6 bases at J, with 12 bases between. Here the CDR3 reads CASSFWDGSNSPLHF. The CDR3, as DNA: TGTGCCAGCAGCTTTTGGGACGGATCTAATTCACCCCTCCACTTT.

The J gene is TRBJ2-2, the V gene TRBV4-1; 11 positions agree with TRBD2. With 1 base clipped from V and 7 bases from J, the junction kept 8 bases outside the gene matches. The germline V gene has CDR1 MGHRA and CDR2 YSYEKL. The CDR3 extends over 17 amino acids. The CDR3 sequence is CASSQGVAGGRGGELFF. Here the CDR3 DNA reads TGCGCCAGCAGCCAAGGGGTAGCGGGGGGGCGCGGCGGGGAGCTGTTTTTT.

The J gene is TRBJ2-7, the V gene TRBV5-5, with D possibly TRBD1 on 5 matching bases. V was shortened by 4 bases and J by 0 bases, with 14 bases between the two germline ends. Germline V gene lookup returns CDR1 SGHKS and CDR2 YYEKEE (reference sequence). There are 15 residues in the CDR3. This CDR3 is CASSRTDTTSYEQYF. The CDR3 DNA sequence: TGTGCCAGCAGCCGGACGGACACGACCTCCTACGAGCAGTACTTC.